This T cell receptor (beta chain) stems from a study of response to subunit inactivated influenza vaccine. Study conclusions and caveats: The authors put forward the suggestion that each seasonal influenza vaccination may bring in only a limited number of new T cells.

TCRdb re-derived calls from the RT-PCR reads in MiXCR, one entry per CDR3 protein. The table shows about 500,000 distinct CDR3 sequences, with 16% occurring only once. This clonotype has just a few counts. Its antigen is as yet unknown. The CDR3 covers 13 residues. Germline CDR1 reads SQVTM; CDR2 reads ANQGSEA. V lost 7 bases and J 2 bases, leaving 15 bases between the germline ends. The clonotype was recovered from a man aged 45-69 years who received an inactivated influenza vaccine. The sample here was CD4+ T cells sorted from PBMCs, taken roughly 24 months after vaccination. The chain links TRBV29-1 to TRBJ2-7; D gene unclear. DNA of the CDR3: TGCAGCGCCCTACGGCCAGAAACCTACGAGCAGTACTTC. Amino acids: CSALRPETYEQYF.